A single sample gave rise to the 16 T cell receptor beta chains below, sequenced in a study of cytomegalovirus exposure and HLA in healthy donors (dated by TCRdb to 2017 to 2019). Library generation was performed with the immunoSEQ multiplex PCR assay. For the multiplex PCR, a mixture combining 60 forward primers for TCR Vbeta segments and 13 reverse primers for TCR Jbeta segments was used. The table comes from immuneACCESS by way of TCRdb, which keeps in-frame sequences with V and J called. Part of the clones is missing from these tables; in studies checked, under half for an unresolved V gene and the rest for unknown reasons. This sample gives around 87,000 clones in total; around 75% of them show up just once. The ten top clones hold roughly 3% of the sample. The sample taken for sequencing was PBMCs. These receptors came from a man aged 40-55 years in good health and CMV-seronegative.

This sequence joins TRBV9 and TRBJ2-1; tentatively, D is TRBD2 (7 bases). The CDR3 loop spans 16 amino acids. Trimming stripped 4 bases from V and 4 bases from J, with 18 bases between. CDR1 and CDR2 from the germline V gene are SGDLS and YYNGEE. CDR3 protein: CASSLGGGPVYNEQFF. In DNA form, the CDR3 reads TGTGCCAGCAGCCTTGGGGGGGGGCCAGTTTACAATGAGCAGTTCTTC.

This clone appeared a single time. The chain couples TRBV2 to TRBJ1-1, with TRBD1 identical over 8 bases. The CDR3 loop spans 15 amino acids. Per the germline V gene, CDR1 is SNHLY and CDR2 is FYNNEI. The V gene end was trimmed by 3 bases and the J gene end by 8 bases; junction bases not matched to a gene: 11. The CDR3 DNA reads TGTGCCAGCAGTGAGTCGGACAGGGAGTACGTGGAAGCTTTCTTT. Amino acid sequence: CASSESDREYVEAFF.

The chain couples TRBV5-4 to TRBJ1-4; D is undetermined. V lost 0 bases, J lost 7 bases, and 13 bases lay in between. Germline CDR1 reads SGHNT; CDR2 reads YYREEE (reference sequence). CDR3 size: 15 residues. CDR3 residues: CASSLGGSSGEKLFF. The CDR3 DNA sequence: TGTGCCAGCAGCTTGGGCGGGTCTTCCGGTGAAAAACTGTTTTTT.

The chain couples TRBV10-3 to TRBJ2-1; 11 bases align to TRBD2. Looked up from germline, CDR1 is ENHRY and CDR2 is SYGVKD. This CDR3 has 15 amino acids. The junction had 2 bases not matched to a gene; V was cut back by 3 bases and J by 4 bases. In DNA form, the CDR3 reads TGTGCCATCAGTGAAACTAGCGGGGGATACAATGAGCAGTTCTTC. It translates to CAISETSGGYNEQFF.

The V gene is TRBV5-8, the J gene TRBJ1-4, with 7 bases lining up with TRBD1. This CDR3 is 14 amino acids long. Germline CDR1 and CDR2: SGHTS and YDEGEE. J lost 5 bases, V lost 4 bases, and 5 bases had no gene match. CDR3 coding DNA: TGTGCCAGCAGCCTGGGACAGCTGAATGAAAAACTGTTTTTT. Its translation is CASSLGQLNEKLFF.

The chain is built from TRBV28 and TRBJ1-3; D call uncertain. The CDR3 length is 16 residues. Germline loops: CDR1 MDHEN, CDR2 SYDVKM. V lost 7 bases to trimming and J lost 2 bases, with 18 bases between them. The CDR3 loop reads CASTSFVPAPGNTIYF. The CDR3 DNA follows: TGTGCCAGCACCTCCTTCGTCCCCGCGCCTGGAAACACCATATATTTT. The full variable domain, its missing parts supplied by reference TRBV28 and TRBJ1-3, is DVKVTQSSRYLVKRTGEKVFLECVQDMDHENMFWYRQDPGLGLRLIYFSYDVKMKEKGDIPEGYSVSREKKERFSLILESASTNQTSMYLCASTSFVPAPGNTIYFGEGSWLTVV.

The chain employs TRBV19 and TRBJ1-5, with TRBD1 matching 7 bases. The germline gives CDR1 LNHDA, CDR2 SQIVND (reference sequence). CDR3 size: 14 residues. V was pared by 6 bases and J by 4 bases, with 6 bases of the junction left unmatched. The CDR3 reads CASRSTGQNQPQHF. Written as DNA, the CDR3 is TGTGCCAGTAGATCGACAGGGCAGAATCAGCCCCAGCATTTT.

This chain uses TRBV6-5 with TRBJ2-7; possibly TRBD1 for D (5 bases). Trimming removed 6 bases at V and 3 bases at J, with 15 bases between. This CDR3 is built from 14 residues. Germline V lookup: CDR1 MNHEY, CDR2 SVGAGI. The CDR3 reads CASRKGQGSYEQYF. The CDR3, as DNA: TGTGCCAGCAGGAAGGGGCAGGGTAGCTACGAGCAGTACTTC.

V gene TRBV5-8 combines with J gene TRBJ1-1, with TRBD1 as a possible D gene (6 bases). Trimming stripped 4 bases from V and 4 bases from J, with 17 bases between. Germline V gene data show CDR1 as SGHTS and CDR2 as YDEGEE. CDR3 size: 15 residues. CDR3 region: CASSAGVGESTEAFF. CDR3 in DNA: TGTGCCAGCAGCGCAGGGGTGGGGGAAAGCACTGAAGCTTTCTTT.

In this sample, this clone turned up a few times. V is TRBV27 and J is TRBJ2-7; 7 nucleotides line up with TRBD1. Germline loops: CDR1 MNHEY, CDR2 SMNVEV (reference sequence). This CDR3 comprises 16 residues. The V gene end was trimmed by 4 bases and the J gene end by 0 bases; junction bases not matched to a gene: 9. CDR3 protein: CASSSGTDHLSYEQYF. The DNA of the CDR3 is TGTGCCAGCAGTTCCGGGACAGACCATCTCTCCTACGAGCAGTACTTC.

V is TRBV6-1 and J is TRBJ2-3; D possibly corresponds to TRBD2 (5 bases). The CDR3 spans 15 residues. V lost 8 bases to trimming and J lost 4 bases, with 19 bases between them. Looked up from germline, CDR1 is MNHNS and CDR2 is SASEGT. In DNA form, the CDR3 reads TGTGCCAGCGGGTCCGGGATATTTGTTTCAGATACGCAGTATTTT. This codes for CASGSGIFVSDTQYF.

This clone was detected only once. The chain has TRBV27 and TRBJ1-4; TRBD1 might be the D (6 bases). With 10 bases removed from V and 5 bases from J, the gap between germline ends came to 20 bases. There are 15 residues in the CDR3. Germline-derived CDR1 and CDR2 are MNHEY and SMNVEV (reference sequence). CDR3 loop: CANREETGANEKLFF. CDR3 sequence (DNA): TGTGCCAACAGGGAAGAGACGGGTGCGAATGAAAAACTGTTTTTT.

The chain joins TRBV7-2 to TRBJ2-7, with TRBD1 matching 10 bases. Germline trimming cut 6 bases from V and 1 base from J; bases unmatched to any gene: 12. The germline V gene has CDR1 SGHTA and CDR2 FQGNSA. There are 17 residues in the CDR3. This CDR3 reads CASRGNSGTGDSYEQYF. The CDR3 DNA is TGTGCCAGCAGAGGGAACTCCGGGACAGGGGATTCCTACGAGCAGTACTTC.

CDR3 amino acids: CASSSHRGSGANVLTF. CDR3 bases: TGTGCCAGCAGTTCCCACAGGGGATCGGGGGCCAACGTCCTGACTTTC. The chain joins TRBV28 to TRBJ2-6, with TRBD1 matching 7 bases. Germline lookup yields CDR1 MDHEN and CDR2 SYDVKM. V lost 4 bases to trimming and J lost 4 bases; unmatched junction nucleotides: 7. The CDR3 loop spans 16 amino acids.

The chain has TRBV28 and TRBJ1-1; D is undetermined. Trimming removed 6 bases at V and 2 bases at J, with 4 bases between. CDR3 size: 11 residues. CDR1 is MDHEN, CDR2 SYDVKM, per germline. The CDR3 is CASRTNTEAFF. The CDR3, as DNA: TGTGCCAGCAGAACAAACACTGAAGCTTTCTTT.

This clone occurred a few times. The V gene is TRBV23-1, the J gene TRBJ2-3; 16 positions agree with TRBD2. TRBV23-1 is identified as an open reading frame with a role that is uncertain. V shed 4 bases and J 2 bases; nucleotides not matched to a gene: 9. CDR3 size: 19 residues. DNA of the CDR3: TGCGCCAGCAGTCGTCAAGCGGGACTAGCGGGGGGGGACACAGATACGCAGTATTTT. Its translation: CASSRQAGLAGGDTDTQYF.